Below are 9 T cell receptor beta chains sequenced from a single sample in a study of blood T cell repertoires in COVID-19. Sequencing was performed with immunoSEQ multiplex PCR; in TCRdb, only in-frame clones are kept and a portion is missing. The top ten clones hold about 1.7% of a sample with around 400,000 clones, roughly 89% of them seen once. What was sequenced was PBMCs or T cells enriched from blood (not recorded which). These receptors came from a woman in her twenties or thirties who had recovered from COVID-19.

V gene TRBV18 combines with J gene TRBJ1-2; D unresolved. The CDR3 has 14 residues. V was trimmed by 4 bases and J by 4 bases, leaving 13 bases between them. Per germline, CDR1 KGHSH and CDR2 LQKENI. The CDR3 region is CASSRDGESYGYTF. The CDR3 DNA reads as TGTGCCAGCTCACGTGACGGAGAGTCCTATGGCTACACCTTC.

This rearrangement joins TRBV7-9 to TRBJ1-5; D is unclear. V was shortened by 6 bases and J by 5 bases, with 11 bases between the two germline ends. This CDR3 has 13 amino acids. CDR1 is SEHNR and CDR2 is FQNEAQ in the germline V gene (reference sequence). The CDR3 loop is CASREVGDQPQHF. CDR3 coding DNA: TGTGCCAGCAGGGAGGTAGGAGATCAGCCCCAGCATTTT.

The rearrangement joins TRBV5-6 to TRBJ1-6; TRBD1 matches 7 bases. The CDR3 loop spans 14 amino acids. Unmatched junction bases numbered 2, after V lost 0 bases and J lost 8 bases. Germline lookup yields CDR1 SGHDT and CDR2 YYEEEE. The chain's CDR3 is CASSLVGQYSPLHF. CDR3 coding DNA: TGTGCCAGCAGCTTGGTGGGACAGTATTCACCCCTCCACTTT.

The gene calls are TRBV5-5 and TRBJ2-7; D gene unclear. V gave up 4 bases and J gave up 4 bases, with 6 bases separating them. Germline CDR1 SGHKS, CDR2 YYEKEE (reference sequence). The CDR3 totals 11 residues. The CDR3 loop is CASSLGYEQYF. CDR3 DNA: TGTGCCAGCAGCCTAGGATACGAGCAGTACTTC.

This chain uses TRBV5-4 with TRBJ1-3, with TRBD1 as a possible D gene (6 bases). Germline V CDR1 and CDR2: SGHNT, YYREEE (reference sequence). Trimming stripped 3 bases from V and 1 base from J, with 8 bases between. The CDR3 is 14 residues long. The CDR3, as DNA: TGTGCCAGCAGCTCACAGGGTTCTGGAAACACCATATATTTT. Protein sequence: CASSSQGSGNTIYF.

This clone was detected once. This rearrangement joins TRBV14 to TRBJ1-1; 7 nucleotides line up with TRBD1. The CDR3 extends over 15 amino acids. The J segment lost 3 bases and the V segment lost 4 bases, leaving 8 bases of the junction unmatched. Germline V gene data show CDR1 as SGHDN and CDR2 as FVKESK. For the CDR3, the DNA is TGTGCCAGCAGCCGACCCAGGGGGTCATACACTGAAGCTTTCTTT. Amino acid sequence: CASSRPRGSYTEAFF. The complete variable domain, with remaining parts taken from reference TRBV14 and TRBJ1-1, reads EAGVTQFPSHSVIEKGQTVTLRCDPISGHDNLYWYRRVMGKEIKFLLHFVKESKQDESGMPNNRFLAERTGGTYSTLKVQPAELEDSGVYFCASSRPRGSYTEAFFGQGTRLTVV.

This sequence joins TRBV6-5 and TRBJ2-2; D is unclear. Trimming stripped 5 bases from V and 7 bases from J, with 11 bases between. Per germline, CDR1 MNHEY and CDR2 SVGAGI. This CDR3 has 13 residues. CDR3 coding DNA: TGTGCCAGCAGTATAAGAGGCGACGGGGAGCTGTTTTTT. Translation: CASSIRGDGELFF.

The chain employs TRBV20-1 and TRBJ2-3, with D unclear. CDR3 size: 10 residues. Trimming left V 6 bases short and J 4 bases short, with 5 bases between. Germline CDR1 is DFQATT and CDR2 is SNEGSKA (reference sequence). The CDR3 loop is CSAPADTQYF. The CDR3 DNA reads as TGCAGTGCCCCGGCAGATACGCAGTATTTT.

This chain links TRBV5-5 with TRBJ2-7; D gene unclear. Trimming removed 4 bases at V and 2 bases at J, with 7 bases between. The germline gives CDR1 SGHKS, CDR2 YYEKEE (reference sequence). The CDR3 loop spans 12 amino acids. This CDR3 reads CASSPTAYEQYF. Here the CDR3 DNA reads TGTGCCAGCAGCCCCACAGCCTACGAGCAGTACTTC. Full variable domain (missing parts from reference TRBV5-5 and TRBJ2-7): DAGVTQSPTHLIKTRGQQVTLRCSPISGHKSVSWYQQVLGQGPQFIFQYYEKEERGRGNFPDRFSARQFPNYSSELNVNALLLGDSALYLCASSPTAYEQYFGPGTRLTVT.